This T cell receptor (beta chain) was captured in a study of T cell responses to AZD1222 COVID-19 vaccine. Using immunoSEQ multiplex PCR, the repertoire was profiled, and TCRdb retains in-frame clones only, with some absent. The sample contains about 100,000 clones, around nine tenths of which appear only once. The germline V and J ends were trimmed by 6 bases and 8 bases, with 11 bases remaining between them. CDR3 length: 12 residues. The germline V gene encodes CDR1 KGHSH and CDR2 LQKENI. The rearrangement joins TRBV18 to TRBJ2-1; D possibly corresponds to TRBD1 (5 bases). The source of this sequence is an adult who received the AZD1222 COVID-19 vaccine. Sequences were derived from peripheral blood, sampled 28 days after the second AZD1222 dose. The CDR3 nucleotides are TGTGCCAGCTCGTTTACAGGAGATGAGCAGTTCTTC. Translating it yields CASSFTGDEQFF.